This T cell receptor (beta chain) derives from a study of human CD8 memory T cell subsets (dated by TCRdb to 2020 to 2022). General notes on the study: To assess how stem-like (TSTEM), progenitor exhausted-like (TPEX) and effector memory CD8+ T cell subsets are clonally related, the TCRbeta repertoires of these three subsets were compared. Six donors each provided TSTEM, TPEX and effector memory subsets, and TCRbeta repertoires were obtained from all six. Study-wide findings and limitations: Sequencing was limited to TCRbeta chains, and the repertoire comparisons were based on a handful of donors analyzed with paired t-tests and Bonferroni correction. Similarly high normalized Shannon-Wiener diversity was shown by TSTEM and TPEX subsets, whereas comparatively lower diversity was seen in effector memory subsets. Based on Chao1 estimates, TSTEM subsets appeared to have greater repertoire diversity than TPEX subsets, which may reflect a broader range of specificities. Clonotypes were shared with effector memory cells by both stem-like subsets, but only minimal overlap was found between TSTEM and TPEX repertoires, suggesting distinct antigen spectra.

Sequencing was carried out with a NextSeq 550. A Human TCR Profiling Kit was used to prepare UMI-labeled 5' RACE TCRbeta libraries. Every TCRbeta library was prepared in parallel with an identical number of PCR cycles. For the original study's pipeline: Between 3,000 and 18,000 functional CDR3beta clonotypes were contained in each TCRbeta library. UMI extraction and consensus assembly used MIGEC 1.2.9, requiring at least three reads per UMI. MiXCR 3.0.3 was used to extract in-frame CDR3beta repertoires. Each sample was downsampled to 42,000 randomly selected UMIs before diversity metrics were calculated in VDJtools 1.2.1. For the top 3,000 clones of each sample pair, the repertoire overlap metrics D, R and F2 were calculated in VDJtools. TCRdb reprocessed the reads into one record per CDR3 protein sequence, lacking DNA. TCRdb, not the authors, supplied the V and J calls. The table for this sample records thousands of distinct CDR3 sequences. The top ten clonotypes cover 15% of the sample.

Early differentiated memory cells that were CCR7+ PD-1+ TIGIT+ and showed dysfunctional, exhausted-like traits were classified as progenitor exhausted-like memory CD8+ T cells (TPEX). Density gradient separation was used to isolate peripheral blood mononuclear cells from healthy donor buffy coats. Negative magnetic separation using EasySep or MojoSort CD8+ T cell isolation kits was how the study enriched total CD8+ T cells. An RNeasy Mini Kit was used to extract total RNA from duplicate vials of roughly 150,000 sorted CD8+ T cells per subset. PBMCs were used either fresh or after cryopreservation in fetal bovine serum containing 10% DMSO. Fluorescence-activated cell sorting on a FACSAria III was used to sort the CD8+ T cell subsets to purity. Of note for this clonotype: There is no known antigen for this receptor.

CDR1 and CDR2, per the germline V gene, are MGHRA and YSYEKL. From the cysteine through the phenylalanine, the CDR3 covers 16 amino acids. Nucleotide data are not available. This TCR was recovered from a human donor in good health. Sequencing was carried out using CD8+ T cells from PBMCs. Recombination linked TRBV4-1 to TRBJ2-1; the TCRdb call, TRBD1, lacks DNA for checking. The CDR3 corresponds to CASSQARDGPRVEQFF.